The 21 T cell receptor beta chains below all came from one sample that was sequenced in a study of T-cell memory formation after mild COVID-19. From the 5' RACE reads, TCRdb called clonotypes with MiXCR, one entry per CDR3 protein. The table includes roughly 600,000 distinct CDR3 sequences, under 20% detected once. The sample comprised PBMCs or a T cell subset sorted from them (not recorded which). The receptors here all came from an adult woman who had mild COVID-19 (a few samples of this study predate the infection). Cell type and time point are not known.

This chain uses TRBV6-2 or TRBV6-3 with TRBJ2-4, with a possible D match to TRBD1 (5 bases). Germline V lookup: CDR1 MNHEY, CDR2 SVGEGT. The CDR3 covers 16 residues. Trimming removed 2 bases at V and 0 bases at J, with 11 bases between. CDR3 in amino acids: CASSYDRRLAKNIQYF. CDR3 nucleotide sequence: TGTGCCAGCAGTTACGACAGAAGATTAGCCAAAAACATTCAGTACTTC.

The rearrangement joins TRBV12-3 or TRBV12-4 to TRBJ1-5; the match to TRBD1 covers 8 bases. The CDR3 contains 15 residues. V was clipped by 6 bases and J by 4 bases; unmatched bases: 8. As DNA, the CDR3 is TGTGCCAGCAGGCAGACCGGGACAGGAAATCAGCCCCAGCATTTT. Amino acids: CASRQTGTGNQPQHF.

Only a few counts were recorded for this clonotype. The chain is built from TRBV7-8 and TRBJ2-7; 7 bases align to TRBD1. Germline CDR1 is SGHVS and CDR2 is FQNEAQ. Unmatched junction bases numbered 9, after V lost 2 bases and J lost 5 bases. CDR3 length: 15 residues. CDR3 nucleotides: TGTGCCAGCAGCTTACAGGGGGTTCTCCTAGACGAGCAGTACTTC. Its translation: CASSLQGVLLDEQYF. The complete variable domain, with remaining parts taken from reference TRBV7-8 and TRBJ2-7, reads GAGVSQSPRYKVAKRGQDVALRCDPISGHVSLFWYQQALGQGPEFLTYFQNEAQLDKSGLPSDRFFAERPEGSVSTLKIQRTQQEDSAVYLCASSLQGVLLDEQYFGPGTRLTVT.

Only a few counts were recorded for this clonotype. This chain links TRBV5-1 with TRBJ1-4; maybe TRBD1 (6 bases). Trimming pared 0 bases from V and 4 bases from J, leaving 16 bases between. Germline V lookup: CDR1 SGHRS, CDR2 YFSETQ. CDR3 size: 17 residues. The CDR3 DNA sequence: TGCGCCAGCAGCTTGGATTTAGGTGTCAGGGGTAATGAAAAACTGTTTTTT. Translating gives CASSLDLGVRGNEKLFF.

CDR3 residues: CAWSEPGVVYSPLHF. The CDR3 DNA sequence: TGTGCCTGGAGTGAGCCCGGAGTGGTTTATTCACCCCTCCACTTT. This sequence joins TRBV30 and TRBJ1-6; D gene uncertain. The CDR3 is 15 amino acids. CDR1 and CDR2 from the germline V gene are GTSNPN and SVGIG (reference sequence). Trimming pared 1 base from V and 8 bases from J, leaving 15 bases between.

This clonotype has only a few counts. The chain joins TRBV5-6 to TRBJ2-1; tentative D call: TRBD2 (5 bases). The length of the CDR3 is 14 residues. CDR1 SGHDT and CDR2 YYEEEE come from the germline V gene. Trimming left V 3 bases short and J 6 bases short, with 13 bases between. CDR3 protein: CASSSILVLNEQFF. The DNA for the CDR3 is TGTGCCAGCAGCTCGATACTAGTTCTCAATGAGCAGTTCTTC.

The V call is TRBV12-3 or TRBV12-4, the J call TRBJ2-4, with a tentative D call TRBD2 (5 bases). The CDR3 spans 14 residues. Trimming shortened V by 3 bases and J by 8 bases, and 14 bases separated the two germline ends. CDR3 coding DNA: TGTGCCAGCAGTTTTGTACTAGAAATGGACATTCAGTACTTC. The encoded protein is CASSFVLEMDIQYF.

The CDR3 sequence: CSARDPAANTEAFF. In nucleotides, the CDR3 is TGCAGTGCTAGAGATCCCGCAGCGAACACTGAAGCTTTCTTT. V and J are TRBV20-1 and TRBJ1-1; no clear D gene. This CDR3 is 14 amino acids long. V dropped 0 bases and J dropped 1 base, with 9 bases sitting between them. Germline V lookup: CDR1 DFQATT, CDR2 SNEGSKA (reference sequence).

This clonotype was detected only a few times. The chain links TRBV6-4 to TRBJ2-1; no definite D call. V lost 3 bases and J lost 7, with 16 bases in between. The CDR3 is made up of 15 amino acids. Germline V lookup: CDR1 MRHNA, CDR2 SNTAGT. The CDR3 protein is CASSEIRVGRNEQFF. CDR3 in DNA: TGTGCCAGCAGTGAAATTCGGGTGGGCAGGAATGAGCAGTTCTTC.

This clonotype was counted between two and nine times. The chain recombines TRBV5-6 with TRBJ2-3; D is possibly TRBD2 (7 bases). V was shortened by 4 bases and J by 6 bases, with 21 bases between the two germline ends. Per germline, CDR1 SGHDT and CDR2 YYEEEE. CDR3 size: 16 residues. The CDR3 protein is CASSHGMGGGWDTQYF. The CDR3 region has the DNA TGTGCCAGCAGCCACGGGATGGGGGGGGGCTGGGATACGCAGTATTTT.

This chain uses TRBV5-1 with TRBJ2-5; TRBD1 agrees at 9 bases. This CDR3 is built from 17 residues. Germline V gene data show CDR1 as SGHRS and CDR2 as YFSETQ. The J segment lost 5 bases and the V segment lost 4 bases, leaving 15 bases of the junction unmatched. For the CDR3, the DNA is TGCGCCAGCAGCCCTGGACAGGGGATGGGGTTTGCCGAGACCCAGTACTTC. This gives the protein CASSPGQGMGFAETQYF.

On this clonotype itself: One base away lies a much larger clone, so this may be a sequencing read error. The J gene is TRBJ2-5, the V gene TRBV20-1; 9 bases agree with TRBD2. CDR3 length equals 16 residues. Germline assignment: CDR1 DFQATT and CDR2 SNEGSKA (reference sequence). This CDR3 is CSARDWIAGVQETRYF. The CDR3, as DNA: TGCAGTGCTAGAGATTGGATAGCGGGGGTGCAAGAGACCCGGTACTTC.

The chain has TRBV9 and TRBJ2-5; 9 bases align to TRBD2. The ends lost 0 bases at V and 5 bases at J; junction bases unmatched: 11. Germline loops: CDR1 SGDLS, CDR2 YYNGEE. The CDR3 sequence is 17 residues long. The CDR3, as DNA: TGTGCCAGCAGCGTAGAAGGAAGCGGGGGGCCCTGGGAGACCCAGTACTTC. Protein: CASSVEGSGGPWETQYF. Supplemented by reference TRBV9 and TRBJ2-5, the full variable domain reads DSGVTQTPKHLITATGQRVTLRCSPRSGDLSVYWYQQSLDQGLQFLIQYYNGEERAKGNILERFSAQQFPDLHSELNLSSLELGDSALYFCASSVEGSGGPWETQYFGPGTRLLVL.

This clonotype was recorded at least ten times. V and J are TRBV10-3 and TRBJ2-3; the D is unclear. The germline V gene encodes CDR1 ENHRY and CDR2 SYGVKD. The V end was cut by 2 bases, the J end by 0 bases, with 3 bases between. The CDR3 totals 13 residues. CDR3 residues: CAISEASTDTQYF. DNA for the CDR3: TGTGCCATCAGTGAGGCTAGCACAGATACGCAGTATTTT.

This clonotype came up a few times. The rearrangement links TRBV2 to TRBJ2-5; TRBD2 might be the D (5 bases). From germline, CDR1 is SNHLY and CDR2 FYNNEI. This CDR3 spans 11 amino acids. Trimming took 6 bases from V and 3 from J, leaving 5 bases between them. DNA of the CDR3: TGTGCCAGCAGAGCGGAAGAGACCCAGTACTTC. Protein: CASRAEETQYF.

There are a few counts of this clonotype. This chain uses TRBV19 with TRBJ2-5; D is uncertain. CDR1 and CDR2 from the germline V gene are LNHDA and SQIVND (reference sequence). This CDR3 has 13 amino acids. V was cut by 3 bases and J by 4 bases, with 9 bases left in between. The CDR3 loop is CASSMGYGETQYF. Written as DNA, the CDR3 is TGTGCCAGTAGTATGGGGTATGGAGAGACCCAGTACTTC. Based on the CDR3 plus reference TRBV19 and TRBJ2-5, the full variable domain is DGGITQSPKYLFRKEGQNVTLSCEQNLNHDAMYWYRQDPGQGLRLIYYSQIVNDFQKGDIAEGYSVSREKKESFPLTVTSAQKNPTAFYLCASSMGYGETQYFGPGTRLLVL.

This clonotype was observed a few times. The rearrangement uses TRBV14 and TRBJ2-7, with 8 bases that match TRBD2. The V and J ends lost 3 bases and 2 bases, in that order; junction bases with no gene match: 6. From germline, CDR1 is SGHDN and CDR2 FVKESK. CDR3 length equals 15 residues. CDR3 in amino acids: CASSHPAGDTYEQYF. The CDR3 DNA reads TGTGCCAGCAGCCACCCAGCGGGGGACACCTACGAGCAGTACTTC. The complete variable domain, with remaining parts taken from reference TRBV14 and TRBJ2-7, reads EAGVTQFPSHSVIEKGQTVTLRCDPISGHDNLYWYRRVMGKEIKFLLHFVKESKQDESGMPNNRFLAERTGGTYSTLKVQPAELEDSGVYFCASSHPAGDTYEQYFGPGTRLTVT.

The chain uses TRBV20-1 and TRBJ1-3, with TRBD1 matching 8 bases. Germline loops: CDR1 DFQATT, CDR2 SNEGSKA (reference sequence). V was pared by 5 bases and J by 0 bases, with 6 bases of the junction left unmatched. CDR3 size: 15 residues. For the CDR3, the DNA is TGCAGTGCTTCCAAAACAGGGGGCTCTGGAAACACCATATATTTT. As protein: CSASKTGGSGNTIYF.

V and J are TRBV20-1 and TRBJ1-1; no definite D call. V gave up 0 bases and J gave up 1 base, with 18 bases separating them. The CDR3 is 17 residues long. The germline gives CDR1 DFQATT, CDR2 SNEGSKA (reference sequence). CDR3 region: CSARDRKTSSGNTEAFF. As DNA, the CDR3 is TGCAGTGCTAGAGATCGCAAGACTTCAAGTGGGAACACTGAAGCTTTCTTT.

This clonotype showed up just a few times. This sequence joins TRBV7-6 and TRBJ2-1; 9 positions match TRBD1. The V and J ends lost 5 bases and 0 bases, in that order; junction bases with no gene match: 23. The CDR3 contains 22 residues. Germline CDR1 and CDR2: SGHVS and FNYEAQ. The CDR3 nucleotides read TGTGCCAGCAGCCCCGGGACAGGGACCTCGCCGGCGATCCGAAGCTCCTACAATGAGCAGTTCTTC. It yields the protein CASSPGTGTSPAIRSSYNEQFF.

The table lists this clonotype with a few counts. J is TRBJ1-2 and V is TRBV11-3; no clear D gene. V gave up 5 bases and J gave up 5 bases, with 18 bases separating them. Germline V lookup: CDR1 SGHNT, CDR2 YENEEA. CDR3 length equals 15 residues. The CDR3 region is CASSPRAQMGYGYTF. CDR3 sequence (DNA): TGTGCCAGCAGCCCAAGGGCTCAAATGGGATATGGCTACACCTTC.